Sequencing of this TCR beta chain was carried out in a study of cytotoxic CD8 clonotypes in ibrutinib-treated CLL (dated by TCRdb to the early 2020s). As for the study more broadly: The cohort was composed of 10 to 11 relapsed/refractory and approximately 16 treatment-naive patients; IGHV unmutated status was identified in approximately 18 patients. Partial responses were observed in 24 patients and complete responses in 2; after a median follow-up of 68 months, remission was maintained in some 14 patients and progression was observed in about twelve. The response samples were drawn at a median of approximately 11 months into treatment, with a range of roughly 6 to 40 months. On average, each sample had some 250,000 productive templates and tens of thousands of productive rearrangements. Of the 90 or so participants in the trial, roughly 26 had longitudinal samples available. Cryopreserved peripheral blood mononuclear cells were obtained before treatment, at response, and at either sustained remission or disease progression.

Each clonotype received, on average, approximately 9.9x coverage in deep resolution sequencing performed on a MiSeq, where the target depth lay between 1 in 1 million and 1 in 200,000 T cells. The immunoSEQ hsTCRB Kit was used to generate the TCR beta libraries. Per the authors' processing: ImmunoSEQ Data Assistant and ImmunoSEQ Analyzer were used for data analysis, and V, D and J genes were assigned according to IMGT definitions. Clonality, which ranges from 0 to 1, was calculated as one minus the normalized Shannon entropy of productive rearrangement frequencies. Only overrepresented clonotypes making up at least 0.05% of the repertoire of each patient were included in the public clonotype analysis. Thirteen age-matched healthy donor repertoires from immuneACCESS were used as controls for clonality. This immuneACCESS table, as held by TCRdb, lists in-frame sequences with V and J called but not all clones. Of the missing ones, under half trace to an unresolved V gene in checked studies; the others have no known cause. That table supplies the V and J calls and clone size; D and trimming were determined from the DNA. The sample includes tens of thousands of clones, with approximately 62% observed a single time. The ten largest clones represent approximately 5% of the sample.

In regard to this clone: Its specific antigen is unknown. Base qualities are not recorded, but no much larger clone differs from it by a single base.

For TCR beta library preparation, approximately 2 micrograms of genomic DNA were extracted from the cryopreserved PBMCs. High-throughput TCR beta sequencing was performed on longitudinal blood samples from CLL patients receiving ibrutinib monotherapy. The patients took part in an open-label, single-center phase 2 trial of ibrutinib monotherapy. Beyond this particular receptor, the publication reports: Sustained-remission and progressing patients did not have matched sampling times, and lymph node repertoires were not examined. At baseline, clonality was higher than in age-matched healthy donors and showed a strong correlation with circulating CD8+ T-cell counts. At ibrutinib response clonality went up, during sustained remission it held steady, and at progression it dropped back toward baseline. Public clonotypes were rare and either shrank or stayed stable during treatment, and the rise in clonality at ibrutinib response reflected expansion of private clonotypes.

V lost 3 bases and J lost 3 bases, and the count of bases not matched to a germline gene is 11. Sequences SSHAT (CDR1) and FNYEAQ (CDR2) are obtained from the germline V gene (reference sequence). The CDR3 covers 17 residues, taking in both the cysteine and the phenylalanine. This entry keeps only the CDR3 DNA: 51 bases, framed from base 1. The sequences come from PBMCs, collected before ibrutinib treatment. This sequence was found in a human donor with chronic lymphocytic leukemia. The chain joins TRBV7-7 to TRBJ2-1; 7 central nucleotides agree with TRBD2. The DNA sequence follows: TGTGCCAGCAGCTTGTACGGCGGGAGAAGTTACTACAATGAGCAGTTCTTC. It translates to CASSLYGGRSYYNEQFF.